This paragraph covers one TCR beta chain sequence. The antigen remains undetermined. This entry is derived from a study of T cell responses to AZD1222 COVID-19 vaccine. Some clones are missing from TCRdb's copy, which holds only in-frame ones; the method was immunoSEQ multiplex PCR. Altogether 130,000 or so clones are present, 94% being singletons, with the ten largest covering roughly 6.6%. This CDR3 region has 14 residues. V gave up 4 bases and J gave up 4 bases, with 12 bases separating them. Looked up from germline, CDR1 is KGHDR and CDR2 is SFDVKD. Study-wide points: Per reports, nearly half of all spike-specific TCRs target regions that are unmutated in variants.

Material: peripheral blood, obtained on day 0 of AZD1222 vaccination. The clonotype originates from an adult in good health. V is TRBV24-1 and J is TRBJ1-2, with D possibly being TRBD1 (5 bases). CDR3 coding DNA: TGTGCCACCAGTGAGGGTCCAGGGTCCTATGGCTACACCTTC. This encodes CATSEGPGSYGYTF.